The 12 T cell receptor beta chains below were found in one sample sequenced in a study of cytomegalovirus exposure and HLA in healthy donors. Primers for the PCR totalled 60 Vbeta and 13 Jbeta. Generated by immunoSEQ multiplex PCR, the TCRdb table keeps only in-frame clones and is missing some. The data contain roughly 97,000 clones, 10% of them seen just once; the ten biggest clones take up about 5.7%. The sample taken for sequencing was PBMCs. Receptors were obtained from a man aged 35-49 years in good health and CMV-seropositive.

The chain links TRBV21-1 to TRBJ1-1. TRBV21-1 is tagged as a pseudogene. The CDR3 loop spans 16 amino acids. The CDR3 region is CASSKVSGRWSTEAFF. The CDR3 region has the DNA TGTGCCAGCAGCAAAGTTTCGGGGAGGTGGAGCACTGAAGCTTTCTTT.

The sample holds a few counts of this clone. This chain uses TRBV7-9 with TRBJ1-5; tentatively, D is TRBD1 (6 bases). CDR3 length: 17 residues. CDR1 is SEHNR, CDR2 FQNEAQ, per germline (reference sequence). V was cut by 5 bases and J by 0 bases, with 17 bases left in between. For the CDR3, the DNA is TGTGCCAGCAGCCCGCACCAGGACAGCTATAGCAATCAGCCCCAGCATTTT. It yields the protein CASSPHQDSYSNQPQHF.

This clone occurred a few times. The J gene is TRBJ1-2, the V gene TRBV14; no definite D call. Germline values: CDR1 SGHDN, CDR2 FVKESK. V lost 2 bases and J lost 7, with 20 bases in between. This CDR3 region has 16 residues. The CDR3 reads CASSQSNMDRSGGYTF. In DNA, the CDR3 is TGTGCCAGCAGCCAATCGAATATGGACCGTAGCGGTGGCTACACCTTC.

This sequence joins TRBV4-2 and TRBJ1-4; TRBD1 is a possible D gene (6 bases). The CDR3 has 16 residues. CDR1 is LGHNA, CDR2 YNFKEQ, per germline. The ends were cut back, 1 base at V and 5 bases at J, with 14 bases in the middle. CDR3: CASSQALRTENEKLFF. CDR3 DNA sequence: TGTGCCAGCAGCCAAGCTCTTAGGACAGAGAATGAAAAACTGTTTTTT.

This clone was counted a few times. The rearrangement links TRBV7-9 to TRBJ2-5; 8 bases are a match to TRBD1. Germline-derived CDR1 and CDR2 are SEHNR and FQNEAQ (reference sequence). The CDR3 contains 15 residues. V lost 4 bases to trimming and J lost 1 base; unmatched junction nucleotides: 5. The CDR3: CASSSGTGFQETQYF. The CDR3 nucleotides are TGTGCCAGCAGCTCGGGGACAGGTTTCCAAGAGACCCAGTACTTC.

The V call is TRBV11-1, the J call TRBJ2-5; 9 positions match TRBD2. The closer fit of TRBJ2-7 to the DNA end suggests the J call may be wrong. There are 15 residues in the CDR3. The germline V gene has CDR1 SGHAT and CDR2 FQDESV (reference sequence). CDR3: CASSSLSGRSYEQYF. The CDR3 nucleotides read TGTGCCAGCAGCTCCTTGAGCGGGAGGTCCTACGAGCAGTACTTC.

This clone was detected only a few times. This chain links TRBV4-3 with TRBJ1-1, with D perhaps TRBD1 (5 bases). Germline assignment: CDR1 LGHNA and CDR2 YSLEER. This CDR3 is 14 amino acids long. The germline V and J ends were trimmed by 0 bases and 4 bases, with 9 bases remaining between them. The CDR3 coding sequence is TGCGCCAGCAGCCAAGATAACAGGATCACTGAAGCTTTCTTT. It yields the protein CASSQDNRITEAFF.

The chain's CDR3 is CASRSTEDRAEQYF. Here the CDR3 DNA reads TGTGCCAGTAGATCGACGGAGGACAGGGCCGAGCAGTACTTC. The chain couples TRBV19 to TRBJ2-7; 8 nucleotides agree with TRBD1. V shed 6 bases and J 6 bases; nucleotides not matched to a gene: 10. This CDR3 is built from 14 residues. Per the germline V gene, CDR1 is LNHDA and CDR2 is SQIVND (reference sequence). The complete variable domain, with remaining parts taken from reference TRBV19 and TRBJ2-7, reads DGGITQSPKYLFRKEGQNVTLSCEQNLNHDAMYWYRQDPGQGLRLIYYSQIVNDFQKGDIAEGYSVSREKKESFPLTVTSAQKNPTAFYLCASRSTEDRAEQYFGPGTRLTVT.

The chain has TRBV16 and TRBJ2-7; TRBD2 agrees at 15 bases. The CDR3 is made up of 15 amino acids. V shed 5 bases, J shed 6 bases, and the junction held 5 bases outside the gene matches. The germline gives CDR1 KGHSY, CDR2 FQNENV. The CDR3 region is CASSWTSGRAGEQYF. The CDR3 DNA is TGTGCCAGCAGCTGGACTAGCGGGAGGGCCGGCGAGCAGTACTTC.

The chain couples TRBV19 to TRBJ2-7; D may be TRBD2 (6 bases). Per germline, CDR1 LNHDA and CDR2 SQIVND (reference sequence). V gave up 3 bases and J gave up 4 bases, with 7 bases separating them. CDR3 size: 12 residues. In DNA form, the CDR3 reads TGTGCCAGTAGTATCGCGGGGTACGAGCAGTACTTC. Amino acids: CASSIAGYEQYF.

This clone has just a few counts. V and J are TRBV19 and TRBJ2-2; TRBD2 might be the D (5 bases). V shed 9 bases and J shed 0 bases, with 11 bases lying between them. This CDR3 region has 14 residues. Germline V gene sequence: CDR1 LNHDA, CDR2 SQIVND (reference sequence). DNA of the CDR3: TGTGCCAGCTCCCCGGGAACGAACACCGGGGAGCTGTTTTTT. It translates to CASSPGTNTGELFF.

CDR3 protein: CASSLGLSYGSNEQFF. Written as DNA, the CDR3 is TGTGCCAGTAGTTTGGGACTTTCCTACGGTTCCAATGAGCAGTTCTTC. This chain joins TRBV19 and TRBJ2-1, with D possibly being TRBD2 (6 bases). This CDR3 contains 16 residues. CDR1 is LNHDA and CDR2 is SQIVND in the germline V gene (reference sequence). Trimming stripped 5 bases from V and 6 bases from J, with 20 bases between.